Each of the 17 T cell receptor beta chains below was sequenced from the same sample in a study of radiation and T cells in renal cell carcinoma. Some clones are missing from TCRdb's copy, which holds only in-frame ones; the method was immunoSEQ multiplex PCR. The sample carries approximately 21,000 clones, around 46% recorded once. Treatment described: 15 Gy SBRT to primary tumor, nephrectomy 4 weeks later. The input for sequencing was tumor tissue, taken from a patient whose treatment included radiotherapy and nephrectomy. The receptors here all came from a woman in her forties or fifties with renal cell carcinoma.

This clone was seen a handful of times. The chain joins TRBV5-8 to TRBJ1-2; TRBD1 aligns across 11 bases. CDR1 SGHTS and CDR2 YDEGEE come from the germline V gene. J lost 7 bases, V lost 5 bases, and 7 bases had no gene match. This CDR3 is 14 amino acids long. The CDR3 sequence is CASRSGQGASGYTF. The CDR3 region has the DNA TGTGCCAGCAGAAGCGGACAGGGGGCTTCTGGCTACACCTTC.

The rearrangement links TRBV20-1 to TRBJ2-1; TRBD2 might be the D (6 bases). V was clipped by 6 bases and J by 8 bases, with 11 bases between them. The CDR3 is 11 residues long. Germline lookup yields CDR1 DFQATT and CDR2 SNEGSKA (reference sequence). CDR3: CSARTTYEQFF. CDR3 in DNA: TGCAGTGCGCGGACTACCTATGAGCAGTTCTTC.

CDR3 sequence (DNA): TGTGCCAGCAGCCAAATTTGGGACAGCTCCTACGAGCAGTACTTC. It translates to CASSQIWDSSYEQYF. The J gene is TRBJ2-7, the V gene TRBV4-2; TRBD1 agrees at 7 bases. V was pared by 2 bases and J by 0 bases, with 4 bases of the junction left unmatched. Germline lookup yields CDR1 LGHNA and CDR2 YNFKEQ. The length of the CDR3 is 15 residues.

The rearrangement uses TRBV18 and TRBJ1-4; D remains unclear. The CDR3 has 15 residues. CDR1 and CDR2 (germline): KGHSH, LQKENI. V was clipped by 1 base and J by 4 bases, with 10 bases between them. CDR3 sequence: CASSPQETYNEKLFF. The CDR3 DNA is TGTGCCAGCTCACCACAGGAGACCTATAATGAAAAACTGTTTTTT.

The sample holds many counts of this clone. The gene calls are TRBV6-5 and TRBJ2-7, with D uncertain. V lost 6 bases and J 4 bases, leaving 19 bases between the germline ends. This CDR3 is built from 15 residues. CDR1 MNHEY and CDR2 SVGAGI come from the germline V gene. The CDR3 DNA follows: TGTGCCAGCAGCCCATCCATCCTCCTAGGATACGAGCAGTACTTC. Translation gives CASSPSILLGYEQYF.

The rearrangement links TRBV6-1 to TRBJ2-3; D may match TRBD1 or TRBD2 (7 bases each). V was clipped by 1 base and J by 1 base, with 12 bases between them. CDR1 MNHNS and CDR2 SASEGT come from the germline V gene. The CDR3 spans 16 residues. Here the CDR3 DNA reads TGTGCCAGCAGTGAAGAGGCAGGGGGGGGCACAGATACGCAGTATTTT. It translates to CASSEEAGGGTDTQYF.

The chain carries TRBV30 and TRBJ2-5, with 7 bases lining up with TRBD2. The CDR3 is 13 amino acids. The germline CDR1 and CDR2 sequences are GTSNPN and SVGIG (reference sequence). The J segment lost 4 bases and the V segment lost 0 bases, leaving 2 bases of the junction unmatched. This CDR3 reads CAWSVLAGETQYF. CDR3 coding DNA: TGTGCCTGGAGTGTATTAGCGGGAGAGACCCAGTACTTC.

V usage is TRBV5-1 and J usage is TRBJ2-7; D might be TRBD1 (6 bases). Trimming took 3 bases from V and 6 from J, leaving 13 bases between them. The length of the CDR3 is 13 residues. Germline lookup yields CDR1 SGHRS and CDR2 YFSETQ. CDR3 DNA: TGCGCCAGCAGCTGGGACAACTTCGCCGAGCAGTACTTC. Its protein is CASSWDNFAEQYF.

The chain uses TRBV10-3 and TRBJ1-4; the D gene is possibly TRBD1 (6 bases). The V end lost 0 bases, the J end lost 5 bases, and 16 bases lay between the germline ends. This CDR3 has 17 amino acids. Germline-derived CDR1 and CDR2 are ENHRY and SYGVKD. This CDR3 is CAISESPTGRGNEKLFF. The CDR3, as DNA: TGTGCCATCAGTGAGTCCCCAACAGGCAGGGGAAATGAAAAACTGTTTTTT.

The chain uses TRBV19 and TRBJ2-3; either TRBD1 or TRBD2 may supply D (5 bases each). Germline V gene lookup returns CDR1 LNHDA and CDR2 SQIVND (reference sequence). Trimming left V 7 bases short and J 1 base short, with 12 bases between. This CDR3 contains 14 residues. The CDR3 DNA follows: TGTGCCAGTATGGGACGGGACGGCACAGATACGCAGTATTTT. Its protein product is CASMGRDGTDTQYF.

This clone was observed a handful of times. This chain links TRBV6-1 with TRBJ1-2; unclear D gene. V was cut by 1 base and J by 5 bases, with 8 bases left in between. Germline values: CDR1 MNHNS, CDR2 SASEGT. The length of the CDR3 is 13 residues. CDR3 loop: CASSEVGAYGYTF. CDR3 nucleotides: TGTGCCAGCAGTGAAGTAGGCGCGTATGGCTACACCTTC.

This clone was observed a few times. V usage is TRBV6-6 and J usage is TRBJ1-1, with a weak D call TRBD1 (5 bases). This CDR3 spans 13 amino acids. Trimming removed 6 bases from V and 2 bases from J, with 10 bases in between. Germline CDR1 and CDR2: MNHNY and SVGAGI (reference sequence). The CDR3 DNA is TGTGCCAGCAGCCGGGGGAGCAACACTGAAGCTTTCTTT. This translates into CASSRGSNTEAFF.

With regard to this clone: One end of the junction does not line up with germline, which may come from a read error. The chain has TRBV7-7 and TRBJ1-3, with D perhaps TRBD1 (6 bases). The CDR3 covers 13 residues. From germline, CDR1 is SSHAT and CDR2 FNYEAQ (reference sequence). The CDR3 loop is CASSLEGGDTIYF. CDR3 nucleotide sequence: TGTGCTAGCAGCTTGGAAGGGGGGGACACCATATATTTT. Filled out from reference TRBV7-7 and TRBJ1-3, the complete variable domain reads GAGVSQSPRYKVTKRGQDVTLRCDPISSHATLYWYQQALGQGPEFLTYFNYEAQPDKSGLPSDRFSAERPEGSISTLTIQRTEQRDSAMYRCASSLEGGDTIYFGEGSWLTVV.

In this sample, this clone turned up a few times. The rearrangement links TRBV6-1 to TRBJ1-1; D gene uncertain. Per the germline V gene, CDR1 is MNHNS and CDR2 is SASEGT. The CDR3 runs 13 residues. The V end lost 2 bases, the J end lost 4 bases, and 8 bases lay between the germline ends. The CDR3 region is CASSELGPTEAFF. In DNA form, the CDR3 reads TGTGCCAGCAGTGAACTGGGTCCCACTGAAGCTTTCTTT.

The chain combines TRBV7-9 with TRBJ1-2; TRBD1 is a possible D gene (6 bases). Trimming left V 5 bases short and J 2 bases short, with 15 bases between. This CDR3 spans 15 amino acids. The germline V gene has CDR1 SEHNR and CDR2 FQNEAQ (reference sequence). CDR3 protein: CASSLGQTVNYGYTF. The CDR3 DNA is TGTGCCAGCAGCCTAGGACAGACCGTCAACTATGGCTACACCTTC.

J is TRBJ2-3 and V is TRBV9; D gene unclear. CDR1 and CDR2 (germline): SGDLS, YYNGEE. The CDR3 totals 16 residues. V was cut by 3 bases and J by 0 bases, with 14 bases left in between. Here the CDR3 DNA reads TGTGCCAGCAGCGCCGGTACCGTCTCTAGCACAGATACGCAGTATTTT. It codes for CASSAGTVSSTDTQYF.

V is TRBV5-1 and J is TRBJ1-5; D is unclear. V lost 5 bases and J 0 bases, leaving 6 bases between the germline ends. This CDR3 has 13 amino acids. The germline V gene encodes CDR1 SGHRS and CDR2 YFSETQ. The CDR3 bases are TGCGCCAGCAGTTACGATAGCAATCAGCCCCAGCATTTT. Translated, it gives CASSYDSNQPQHF.